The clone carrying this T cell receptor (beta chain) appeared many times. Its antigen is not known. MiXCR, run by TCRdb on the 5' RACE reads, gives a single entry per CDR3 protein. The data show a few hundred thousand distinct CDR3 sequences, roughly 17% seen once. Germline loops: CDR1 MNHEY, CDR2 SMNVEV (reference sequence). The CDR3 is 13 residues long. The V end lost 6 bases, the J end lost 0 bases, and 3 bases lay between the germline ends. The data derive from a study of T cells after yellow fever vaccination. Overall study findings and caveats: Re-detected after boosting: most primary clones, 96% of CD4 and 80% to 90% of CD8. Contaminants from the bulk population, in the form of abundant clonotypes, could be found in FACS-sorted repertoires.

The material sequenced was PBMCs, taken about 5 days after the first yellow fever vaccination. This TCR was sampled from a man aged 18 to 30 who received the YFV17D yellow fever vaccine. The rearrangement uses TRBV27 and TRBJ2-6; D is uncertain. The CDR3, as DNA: TGTGCCAGCAGGAGCTCTGGGGCCAACGTCCTGACTTTC. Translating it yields CASRSSGANVLTF.